One and the same sample provided the 17 T cell receptor beta chains below, sequenced in a study of T cell responses to AZD1222 COVID-19 vaccine. The assay was immunoSEQ multiplex PCR, and TCRdb's table has in-frame clones only and misses some. The table shows around 80,000 clones, with about 92% occurring only once. This specimen was peripheral blood, taken 28 days after the second AZD1222 dose. Receptors were obtained from an adult who received the AZD1222 COVID-19 vaccine.

V usage is TRBV5-1 and J usage is TRBJ1-5, with TRBD1 identical over 10 bases. In germline, CDR1 is SGHRS, CDR2 YFSETQ. The trim removed 4 bases at V and 2 bases at J, leaving 6 bases unmatched. The CDR3 sequence is 16 residues long. The CDR3 is CASSVSGTGGNQPQHF. CDR3 nucleotide sequence: TGCGCCAGCAGCGTTTCCGGGACAGGGGGCAATCAGCCCCAGCATTTT.

The rearrangement uses TRBV10-3 and TRBJ2-7; D is undetermined. CDR1 and CDR2 from the germline V gene are ENHRY and SYGVKD. With 9 bases removed from V and 2 bases from J, the gap between germline ends came to 8 bases. This CDR3 is built from 11 residues. The CDR3: CAIRNTYEQYF. In DNA form, the CDR3 reads TGTGCCATACGGAACACCTACGAGCAGTACTTC.

This clone came up a few times. The chain employs TRBV24-1 and TRBJ2-2; D gene uncertain. CDR1 KGHDR and CDR2 SFDVKD come from the germline V gene. Trimming left V 4 bases short and J 3 bases short, with 11 bases between. The CDR3 is made up of 15 amino acids. The CDR3 loop is CATSESSHYTGELFF. For the CDR3, the DNA is TGTGCCACCAGTGAGTCCTCACACTACACCGGGGAGCTGTTTTTT.

The chain has TRBV18 and TRBJ1-1, with D unresolved. Germline CDR1 is KGHSH and CDR2 is LQKENI. The CDR3 contains 13 residues. V was pared by 5 bases and J by 11 bases, with 18 bases between. CDR3 DNA sequence: TGTGCCAGCTCATCAGAGGGCGAAAGTATGGCTTTCTTT. Protein sequence: CASSSEGESMAFF.

This clone was seen only once. The J gene is TRBJ2-2, the V gene TRBV6-2 or TRBV6-3; no clear D gene. The CDR3 has 13 amino acids. Trimming pared 2 bases from V and 2 bases from J, leaving 3 bases between. Per germline, CDR1 MNHEY and CDR2 SVGEGT. The CDR3 DNA follows: TGTGCCAGCAGTTACGAAAACACCGGGGAGCTGTTTTTT. Translated, it gives CASSYENTGELFF.

The chain is built from TRBV27 and TRBJ2-7, with 9 bases identical to TRBD1. Germline loops: CDR1 MNHEY, CDR2 SMNVEV (reference sequence). V lost 0 bases, J lost 3 bases, and 3 bases stayed unmatched. This CDR3 region has 15 residues. The CDR3 here is CASSLSPGQGYEQYF. CDR3 bases: TGTGCCAGCAGTTTATCTCCGGGACAGGGCTACGAGCAGTACTTC.

The rearrangement uses TRBV12-3 or TRBV12-4 and TRBJ2-1; D ambiguous. V was cut by 2 bases and J by 10 bases, with 6 bases left in between. The CDR3 is made up of 11 amino acids. The chain's CDR3 is CASSLMAEQFF. As DNA, the CDR3 is TGTGCCAGCAGTTTAATGGCGGAGCAGTTCTTC.

This clone has only one observation. The chain recombines TRBV7-2 with TRBJ2-1; TRBD1 or TRBD2 may be the D gene (5 bases each). The CDR3 runs to 17 residues. V gave up 5 bases and J gave up 8 bases, with 25 bases separating them. Per germline, CDR1 SGHTA and CDR2 FQGNSA. The CDR3 reads CASSRQSAQAAGDEQFF. The DNA for the CDR3 is TGTGCCAGCAGCCGCCAAAGCGCACAGGCCGCCGGGGATGAGCAGTTCTTC.

The chain links TRBV5-1 to TRBJ2-6; D not resolved. Germline V gene data show CDR1 as SGHRS and CDR2 as YFSETQ. The CDR3 contains 13 residues. Trimming pared 4 bases from V and 0 bases from J, leaving 2 bases between. The DNA for the CDR3 is TGCGCCAGCAGCCGCTCTGGGGCCAACGTCCTGACTTTC. Encoded protein: CASSRSGANVLTF.

The V and J genes are TRBV19 and TRBJ1-2; 7 bases agree with TRBD1. Trimming cost V 8 bases and J 4 bases; bases outside gene matches: 22. The length of the CDR3 is 18 residues. Germline V gives CDR1 LNHDA, CDR2 SQIVND (reference sequence). For the CDR3, the DNA is TGTGCCAGTCGCATCACCACACCATATTCGGGACAGCCCTATGGCTACACCTTC. Residues: CASRITTPYSGQPYGYTF.

The chain carries TRBV30 and TRBJ2-1; no clear D. The CDR3 has 12 residues. Germline V CDR1 and CDR2: GTSNPN, SVGIG (reference sequence). The V end was cut by 1 base, the J end by 5 bases, with 6 bases between. CDR3 coding DNA: TGTGCCTGGAGTGGGCCTAACAATGAGCAGTTCTTC. Residues: CAWSGPNNEQFF.

CDR3 residues: CASSIGTGYSPLHF. The CDR3 DNA sequence: TGTGCCAGCAGTATTGGGACAGGGTACTCACCCCTCCACTTT. The gene calls are TRBV2 and TRBJ1-6, with 9 bases that match TRBD1. Germline CDR1 reads SNHLY; CDR2 reads FYNNEI. The CDR3 extends over 14 amino acids. V lost 5 bases and J lost 10; bases outside the gene matches: 6. The variable domain in full, completed from reference TRBV2 and TRBJ1-6, reads EPEVTQTPSHQVTQMGQEVILRCVPISNHLYFYWYRQILGQKVEFLVSFYNNEISEKSEIFDDQFSVERPDGSNFTLKIRSTKLEDSAMYFCASSIGTGYSPLHFGNGTRLTVT.

The V call is TRBV7-9, the J call TRBJ1-2; D might be TRBD1 (5 bases). The CDR3 contains 12 residues. The V and J ends lost 3 bases and 10 bases respectively, with 12 bases between them. Germline values: CDR1 SEHNR, CDR2 FQNEAQ (reference sequence). CDR3 residues: CASSFEGVLYTF. The CDR3 coding sequence is TGTGCCAGCAGCTTCGAAGGGGTCCTCTACACCTTC.

V and J are TRBV5-1 and TRBJ2-1; tentative D call: TRBD2 (6 bases). The CDR3 is 16 amino acids. The V gene's germline CDR1 is SGHRS and CDR2 YFSETQ. Trimming cost V 4 bases and J 4 bases, with 18 bases left between them. The DNA for the CDR3 is TGCGCCAGCAGCCCCCCGGGGCTAGCGCCATACAATGAGCAGTTCTTC. This codes for CASSPPGLAPYNEQFF.

The rearrangement links TRBV4-1 to TRBJ2-1; unclear D gene. Germline V gives CDR1 MGHRA, CDR2 YSYEKL. V was cut by 1 base and J by 2 bases, with 12 bases left in between. The CDR3 loop spans 16 amino acids. CDR3 coding DNA: TGCGCCAGCAGCCAAGTAGGCCTATATCCCTACAATGAGCAGTTCTTC. This codes for CASSQVGLYPYNEQFF.

The J gene is TRBJ1-2, the V gene TRBV30; maybe TRBD1 (6 bases). CDR1 GTSNPN and CDR2 SVGIG come from the germline V gene (reference sequence). This CDR3 spans 15 amino acids. Trimming stripped 2 bases from V and 0 bases from J, with 13 bases between. CDR3 coding DNA: TGTGCCTGGAGTTGGCAGGGGACCCCTAACTATGGCTACACCTTC. Translated, it gives CAWSWQGTPNYGYTF.

The V and J genes are TRBV7-9 and TRBJ1-2, with D uncertain. The CDR3 runs to 12 residues. Trimming pared 2 bases from V and 4 bases from J, leaving 5 bases between. From germline, CDR1 is SEHNR and CDR2 FQNEAQ (reference sequence). The CDR3 nucleotides are TGTGCCAGCAGCTTAATTGGCTATGGCTACACCTTC. Translating it yields CASSLIGYGYTF.